One and the same sample provided the 22 T cell receptor beta chains below, sequenced in a study of cytomegalovirus exposure and HLA in healthy donors. The PCR used 60 Vbeta and 13 Jbeta primers. Generated by immunoSEQ multiplex PCR, the TCRdb table keeps only in-frame clones and is missing some. This sample has some 140,000 clones; 60% to 80% occur once, and the top ten carry approximately 1.1%. Source material: PBMCs. Receptors were obtained from a male donor in good health and CMV-seronegative.

The chain uses TRBV27 and TRBJ1-5; D is perhaps TRBD1 (5 bases). This CDR3 is 17 amino acids long. Looked up from germline, CDR1 is MNHEY and CDR2 is SMNVEV (reference sequence). V lost 6 bases and J lost 3, with 21 bases in between. The CDR3 DNA reads TGTGCCAGCAGCTCAGACCGGGGGAAGTGGGACAATCAGCCCCAGCATTTT. Translated, it gives CASSSDRGKWDNQPQHF.

This clone was counted between two and nine times. The J gene is TRBJ1-2, the V gene TRBV19, with 11 bases lining up with TRBD1. CDR3 size: 16 residues. With V trimmed by 2 bases and J by 3 bases, 5 bases remained unmatched. Germline V gives CDR1 LNHDA, CDR2 SQIVND (reference sequence). CDR3 in DNA: TGTGCCAGTAGTATAACCCGGACAGGGGGCGACTATGGCTACACCTTC. Amino acids: CASSITRTGGDYGYTF.

The genes are TRBV10-3 and TRBJ2-7; D is possibly TRBD1 (6 bases). V gave up 3 bases and J gave up 7 bases, with 7 bases separating them. The germline V gene encodes CDR1 ENHRY and CDR2 SYGVKD. The CDR3 is 11 amino acids. The chain's CDR3 is CAISEGTEQYF. DNA of the CDR3: TGTGCCATCAGTGAAGGGACAGAGCAGTACTTC.

The V and J genes are TRBV19 and TRBJ1-5; 9 bases fit TRBD1. The trim removed 5 bases at V and 6 bases at J, leaving 8 bases unmatched. This CDR3 comprises 15 residues. Germline assignment: CDR1 LNHDA and CDR2 SQIVND (reference sequence). CDR3 region: CASSSGQGAGQPQHF. CDR3 nucleotide sequence: TGTGCCAGTAGTTCGGGACAGGGTGCAGGTCAGCCCCAGCATTTT.

This CDR3 is CASTPPQMPDTQYF. CDR3 nucleotide sequence: TGTGCCAGCACTCCCCCGCAGATGCCAGATACGCAGTATTTT. V usage is TRBV11-3 and J usage is TRBJ2-3; no clear D gene. This CDR3 is built from 14 residues. Germline V gene sequence: CDR1 SGHNT, CDR2 YENEEA. V was clipped by 7 bases and J by 4 bases, with 15 bases between them.

The table lists this clone with a few counts. The chain links TRBV2 to TRBJ1-2; 8 nucleotides match TRBD1. CDR1 and CDR2 (germline): SNHLY, FYNNEI. This CDR3 comprises 18 residues. J lost 6 bases, V lost 3 bases, and 18 bases had no gene match. The CDR3 bases are TGTGCCAGCAGTGACCCCGGGACAGGTCTCTTTGGAGTGGATGGCTACACCTTC. This encodes CASSDPGTGLFGVDGYTF.

The chain has TRBV6-5 and TRBJ1-6; TRBD1 matches at 8 bases. Germline lookup yields CDR1 MNHEY and CDR2 SVGAGI. The V segment lost 6 bases and the J segment 10 bases; nucleotides outside the gene matches: 8. The CDR3 totals 14 residues. CDR3 nucleotide sequence: TGTGCCAGCAGACGGGACAGGTTAAACTCACCCCTCCACTTT. Translation: CASRRDRLNSPLHF.

This chain joins TRBV6-6 and TRBJ1-2; D is possibly TRBD1 (5 bases). CDR1 MNHNY and CDR2 SVGAGI come from the germline V gene (reference sequence). The CDR3 sequence is 14 residues long. Deletions cut 2 bases from V and 5 bases from J, with 12 bases between. The CDR3 region has the DNA TGTGCCAGCAGTTACCAACAGGTGAAATATGGCTACACCTTC. This gives the protein CASSYQQVKYGYTF.

This clone was detected once. The chain carries TRBV5-1 and TRBJ1-1; a possible D gene is TRBD1 (6 bases). V was trimmed by 4 bases and J by 4 bases, leaving 17 bases between them. The CDR3 has 15 residues. Germline V gene data show CDR1 as SGHRS and CDR2 as YFSETQ. The CDR3 spells CASSHRGGEITEAFF. The CDR3, as DNA: TGCGCCAGCAGCCATAGAGGGGGAGAGATCACTGAAGCTTTCTTT.

The gene calls are TRBV5-1 and TRBJ1-3; TRBD1 might be the D (5 bases). Trimming took off 3 bases at V and 4 bases at J, with 17 bases between the two ends. Per the germline V gene, CDR1 is SGHRS and CDR2 is YFSETQ. The CDR3 extends over 16 amino acids. The CDR3, as DNA: TGCGCCAGCAGCTCTGAGGTTGGGTCAGGGGGAAACACCATATATTTT. Translating gives CASSSEVGSGGNTIYF.

The J gene is TRBJ2-5, the V gene TRBV6-6; possible D gene TRBD1, 6 bases. Looked up from germline, CDR1 is MNHNY and CDR2 is SVGAGI (reference sequence). CDR3 length: 14 amino acids. V lost 5 bases, J lost 5 bases, and 15 bases lay in between. In DNA, the CDR3 is TGTGCCAGCAGTCAACAGGGTCAGTGGGAGACCCAGTACTTC. Translation: CASSQQGQWETQYF.

The V and J genes are TRBV5-8 and TRBJ1-5, with no clear D. CDR1 and CDR2 from the germline V gene are SGHTS and YDEGEE. The CDR3 length is 15 residues. V was shortened by 2 bases and J by 4 bases, with 13 bases between the two germline ends. CDR3 amino acids: CASSFVQARNQPQHF. The CDR3 DNA sequence: TGTGCCAGCAGCTTTGTGCAGGCCAGAAATCAGCCCCAGCATTTT.

This clone has a handful of counts. In DNA form, the CDR3 reads TGTGCCAGCAGCGTGGGGGGGGCGCCCGCCTACAATGAGCAGTTCTTC. Amino acids: CASSVGGAPAYNEQFF. The J gene is TRBJ2-1, the V gene TRBV9; maybe TRBD2 (7 bases). Germline V gene lookup returns CDR1 SGDLS and CDR2 YYNGEE. Deletions cut 2 bases from V and 2 bases from J, with 14 bases between. The CDR3 consists of 16 residues.

This clone was recorded a few times. The genes are TRBV7-9 and TRBJ1-1; D is ambiguous. This CDR3 has 12 residues. Trimming removed 4 bases from V and 4 bases from J, with 7 bases in between. Per the germline V gene, CDR1 is SEHNR and CDR2 is FQNEAQ (reference sequence). The CDR3 is CASSSQITEAFF. CDR3 nucleotides: TGTGCCAGCAGCTCACAGATCACTGAAGCTTTCTTT.

This clone was counted only a few times. The chain uses TRBV6-5 and TRBJ1-3; tentatively, D is TRBD1 (5 bases). V was cut by 0 bases and J by 3 bases, with 9 bases left in between. Per germline, CDR1 MNHEY and CDR2 SVGAGI. The CDR3 spans 15 residues. Written as DNA, the CDR3 is TGTGCCAGCAGTTACTCCACGGGGGGTGGAAACACCATATATTTT. Amino acid sequence: CASSYSTGGGNTIYF.

The chain uses TRBV27 and TRBJ2-2; 7 bases are shared with TRBD1. The germline CDR1 and CDR2 sequences are MNHEY and SMNVEV (reference sequence). V was clipped by 2 bases and J by 7 bases; unmatched bases: 13. This CDR3 is built from 17 residues. CDR3 protein: CASSLHDRVRLGGELFF. The CDR3 coding sequence is TGTGCCAGCAGTTTACATGACAGGGTCAGACTCGGCGGGGAGCTGTTTTTT.

The chain employs TRBV2 and TRBJ2-5; D unclear. The CDR3 is 15 residues long. V was cut by 6 bases and J by 0 bases, with 14 bases left in between. CDR1 is SNHLY and CDR2 is FYNNEI in the germline V gene. For the CDR3, the DNA is TGTGCCAGCAGGATTAGCTCGTCGTACCAAGAGACCCAGTACTTC. Translated, it gives CASRISSSYQETQYF.

The chain has TRBV9 and TRBJ2-7; D not certain. Germline V lookup: CDR1 SGDLS, CDR2 YYNGEE. The CDR3 contains 14 residues. Trimming removed 0 bases at V and 0 bases at J, with 7 bases between. The CDR3 DNA reads TGTGCCAGCAGCGTAGGGCCAACCTCCTACGAGCAGTACTTC. The encoded protein is CASSVGPTSYEQYF.

Only one count was recorded for this clone. This chain uses TRBV7-2 with TRBJ2-2; maybe TRBD1 (5 bases). Trimming shortened V by 4 bases and J by 0 bases, and 12 bases separated the two germline ends. The V gene's germline CDR1 is SGHTA and CDR2 FQGNSA. The CDR3 totals 16 residues. This CDR3 reads CASSSPRATNTGELFF. CDR3 sequence (DNA): TGTGCCAGCAGCTCTCCCAGGGCGACGAACACCGGGGAGCTGTTTTTT.

With regard to this clone: The sample carries other DNA sequences with the same CDR3. This chain links TRBV5-6 with TRBJ1-5; the D gene is possibly TRBD1 (6 bases). Germline V gene sequence: CDR1 SGHDT, CDR2 YYEEEE. This CDR3 has 15 amino acids. With 0 bases removed from V and 9 bases from J, the gap between germline ends came to 16 bases. The CDR3 sequence is CASSLGGHGKRPQHF. The CDR3 nucleotides are TGTGCCAGCAGCTTGGGGGGACACGGCAAAAGGCCCCAGCATTTT.

V is TRBV9 and J is TRBJ2-1; 8 nucleotides align to TRBD2. This CDR3 contains 14 residues. Germline V gene lookup returns CDR1 SGDLS and CDR2 YYNGEE. Trimming at V came to 6 bases and at J to 6 bases, leaving 8 bases not matched to a gene. This chain's CDR3 is CASNPGLGVNEQFF. CDR3 nucleotides: TGTGCCAGCAACCCGGGACTAGGTGTCAATGAGCAGTTCTTC.

This sequence joins TRBV6-5 and TRBJ2-2; 9 positions match TRBD1. Germline CDR1 MNHEY, CDR2 SVGAGI. Losses at the gene ends were 0 bases for V and 5 bases for J; bases not matched to a gene: 1. The CDR3 covers 15 residues. The CDR3 protein is CASSYSGTGTGELFF. Here the CDR3 DNA reads TGTGCCAGCAGTTACTCGGGGACAGGGACCGGGGAGCTGTTTTTT.